The 28 T cell receptor beta chains below were found in one sample sequenced in a study of blood T cell repertoires in COVID-19. The repertoire was sequenced with immunoSEQ multiplex PCR; TCRdb's copy has only in-frame clones and lacks some. Altogether approximately 82,000 clones are present, 80% to 90% being singletons, with the ten largest covering about 13%. Sequencing was carried out using peripheral blood. The receptors derive from a human donor in a cohort sampled during active COVID-19.

The chain couples TRBV2 to TRBJ2-1, with 7 bases identical to TRBD1. CDR1 SNHLY and CDR2 FYNNEI come from the germline V gene. V lost 1 base and J lost 7; bases outside the gene matches: 7. The CDR3 is 15 residues long. The CDR3 nucleotides read TGTGCCAGCAGTGAAGGGACAGGACGAGGGAATGAGCAGTTCTTC. It specifies CASSEGTGRGNEQFF.

This chain joins TRBV5-1 and TRBJ1-1; perhaps TRBD1 as D (5 bases). The germline gives CDR1 SGHRS, CDR2 YFSETQ. There are 13 residues in the CDR3. Deletions cut 0 bases from V and 7 bases from J, with 10 bases between. CDR3 loop: CASSLETAIEAFF. The CDR3 coding sequence is TGCGCCAGCAGCTTGGAGACAGCCATTGAAGCTTTCTTT.

The chain employs TRBV30 and TRBJ1-6; a weak D match, TRBD1 (6 bases). Germline V lookup: CDR1 GTSNPN, CDR2 SVGIG (reference sequence). V lost 5 bases and J lost 0, with 23 bases in between. CDR3 length: 19 residues. The CDR3 region is CAWGRAWDKKSSYNSPLHF. The CDR3 DNA reads TGTGCCTGGGGTAGAGCCTGGGACAAGAAGAGCTCCTATAATTCACCCCTCCACTTT.

The J gene is TRBJ2-1, the V gene TRBV6-9; no clear D gene. Germline assignment: CDR1 MNHGY and CDR2 SVAAGI. The CDR3 runs to 14 residues. The V end was cut by 3 bases, the J end by 1 base, with 7 bases between. DNA of the CDR3: TGTGCCAGCAGTTACGACGGGTCCTACAATGAGCAGTTCTTC. It specifies CASSYDGSYNEQFF.

The chain joins TRBV7-2 to TRBJ2-5; TRBD1 matches at 11 bases. The CDR3 totals 15 residues. Germline CDR1 reads SGHTA; CDR2 reads FQGNSA. The ends lost 3 bases at V and 1 base at J; junction bases unmatched: 1. Written as DNA, the CDR3 is TGTGCCAGCAGCTTGGACAGGGGGCTCCAAGAGACCCAGTACTTC. Its translation: CASSLDRGLQETQYF.

The chain employs TRBV11-2 and TRBJ2-2; maybe TRBD2 (5 bases). In germline, CDR1 is SGHAT, CDR2 FQNNGV. The CDR3 runs 17 residues. Trimming removed 1 base at V and 1 base at J, with 13 bases between. CDR3 sequence: CASSLGRGFRNTGELFF. CDR3 sequence (DNA): TGTGCCAGCAGCTTAGGTCGAGGGTTTCGGAACACCGGGGAGCTGTTTTTT. The entire variable domain, with the rest obtained from reference TRBV11-2 and TRBJ2-2, is as follows: EAGVAQSPRYKIIEKRQSVAFWCNPISGHATLYWYQQILGQGPKLLIQFQNNGVVDDSQLPKDRFSAERLKGVDSTLKIQPAKLEDSAVYLCASSLGRGFRNTGELFFGEGSRLTVL.

This clone was detected only a few times. This chain joins TRBV6-2 or TRBV6-3 and TRBJ1-4; D is possibly TRBD1 (6 bases). In germline, CDR1 is MNHEY, CDR2 SVGEGT. The CDR3 is made up of 14 amino acids. V was clipped by 5 bases and J by 8 bases, with 15 bases between them. The CDR3 reads CASSRGTSREKLFF. The CDR3 DNA sequence: TGTGCCAGCAGTAGGGGGACCTCGAGGGAAAAACTGTTTTTT.

This clone came up a few times. The V call is TRBV7-3, the J call TRBJ2-7, with 11 positions matching TRBD1. J was trimmed by 6 bases and V by 5 bases; bases with no gene match: 9. The CDR3 spans 15 residues. Germline CDR1 and CDR2: SGHTA and FQGTGA. CDR3 protein: CASSLQGTGGTEQYF. The CDR3, as DNA: TGTGCCAGCAGCCTACAGGGGACAGGGGGAACCGAGCAGTACTTC.

The chain combines TRBV7-3 with TRBJ2-2, with D uncertain. The V end lost 0 bases, the J end lost 4 bases, and 9 bases lay between the germline ends. CDR1 is SGHTA and CDR2 is FQGTGA in the germline V gene. The CDR3 runs 15 residues. CDR3 DNA: TGTGCCAGCAGCTTAACGGCCACCTTCACCGGGGAGCTGTTTTTT. This sequence encodes CASSLTATFTGELFF. The variable domain in full, with the rest retrieved from reference TRBV7-3 and TRBJ2-2, is GAGVSQTPSNKVTEKGKYVELRCDPISGHTALYWYRQSLGQGPEFLIYFQGTGAADDSGLPNDRFFAVRPEGSVSTLKIQRTERGDSAVYLCASSLTATFTGELFFGEGSRLTVL.

V and J are TRBV5-4 and TRBJ1-3, with 9 bases matching TRBD1. The CDR3 extends over 17 amino acids. V was clipped by 3 bases and J by 3 bases; unmatched bases: 10. From germline, CDR1 is SGHNT and CDR2 YYREEE (reference sequence). Written as DNA, the CDR3 is TGTGCCAGCAGCTGGGGGACAGGGATCGGCAATGGAAACACCATATATTTT. Translation: CASSWGTGIGNGNTIYF.

The chain has TRBV27 and TRBJ2-7; 9 positions agree with TRBD1. V dropped 3 bases and J dropped 3; count of bases not matched to a gene: 6. The CDR3 is made up of 15 amino acids. Germline lookup yields CDR1 MNHEY and CDR2 SMNVEV (reference sequence). CDR3 sequence: CASSFLGQGFYEQYF. CDR3 bases: TGTGCCAGCAGTTTTCTCGGACAGGGGTTCTACGAGCAGTACTTC.

This clone is classed as medium-sized. This chain links TRBV6-2 or TRBV6-3 with TRBJ1-1, with D unresolved. The CDR3 spans 12 residues. The V end lost 2 bases, the J end lost 3 bases, and 4 bases lay between the germline ends. Germline V lookup: CDR1 MNHEY, CDR2 SVGEGT. CDR3 in amino acids: CASSYPYTEAFF. The CDR3 DNA reads TGTGCCAGCAGTTACCCATACACTGAAGCTTTCTTT.

The V call is TRBV6-5, the J call TRBJ2-5, with D perhaps matching TRBD1 (6 bases). The CDR3 contains 15 residues. Germline V lookup: CDR1 MNHEY, CDR2 SVGAGI. V was shortened by 5 bases and J by 4 bases, with 17 bases between the two germline ends. The CDR3 DNA follows: TGTGCCAGCAGTACCTTAATACAGGGTCGAGAGACCCAGTACTTC. Amino acids: CASSTLIQGRETQYF.

In DNA form, the CDR3 reads TGTGCCAGCAGTTCAGGACACGTCTATGGCTACACCTTC. This translates into CASSSGHVYGYTF. The chain is built from TRBV28 and TRBJ1-2, with a tentative D call TRBD1 (5 bases). In germline, CDR1 is MDHEN, CDR2 SYDVKM. V shed 4 bases and J shed 4 bases, with 10 bases lying between them. The CDR3 contains 13 residues.

The rearrangement joins TRBV30 to TRBJ2-6; TRBD2 matches 8 bases. Germline CDR1 GTSNPN, CDR2 SVGIG (reference sequence). CDR3 length equals 16 residues. Trimming at V came to 5 bases and at J to 0 bases, leaving 6 bases not matched to a gene. In DNA form, the CDR3 reads TGTGCCTGGCGCCAGCGGGGGCGCTCTGGGGCCAACGTCCTGACTTTC. Amino acids: CAWRQRGRSGANVLTF. The full variable domain, completed using reference TRBV30 and TRBJ2-6, is SQTIHQWPATLVQPVGSPLSLECTVEGTSNPNLYWYRQAAGRGLQLLFYSVGIGQISSEVPQNLSASRPQDRQFILSSKKLLLSDSGFYLCAWRQRGRSGANVLTFGAGSRLTVL.

CDR3 loop: CARSLRGNGYTF. The CDR3 DNA is TGTGCCAGAAGCTTGAGGGGGAATGGCTACACCTTC. The rearrangement joins TRBV5-3 to TRBJ1-2; D perhaps matches TRBD1 (6 bases). TRBV5-3 qualifies as an ORF whose function is uncertain. This CDR3 comprises 12 residues. V dropped 1 base and J dropped 6 bases, with 7 bases sitting between them.

This clone came up once. The V and J genes are TRBV9 and TRBJ1-4; TRBD1 might be the D (6 bases). The V gene's germline CDR1 is SGDLS and CDR2 YYNGEE. Trimming cost V 0 bases and J 8 bases, with 11 bases left between them. This CDR3 comprises 14 residues. CDR3 DNA: TGTGCCAGCAGCGTAGGGCAGGGGAGAGAAAAACTGTTTTTT. It specifies CASSVGQGREKLFF.

The chain employs TRBV11-2 and TRBJ1-6, with D possibly TRBD1 on 5 matching bases. The CDR3 contains 16 residues. The germline V and J ends were trimmed by 5 bases and 3 bases, with 14 bases remaining between them. CDR1 and CDR2 (germline): SGHAT, FQNNGV. CDR3: CASSLLQAFYNSPLHF. CDR3 in DNA: TGTGCCAGCAGCCTCCTACAGGCCTTCTATAATTCACCCCTCCACTTT.

This clone was recorded at least ten times. This chain joins TRBV11-2 and TRBJ1-2, with D unresolved. This CDR3 region has 15 residues. V lost 2 bases and J lost 2, with 12 bases in between. Looked up from germline, CDR1 is SGHAT and CDR2 is FQNNGV. The CDR3: CASSLRPGWNYGYTF. CDR3 bases: TGTGCCAGCAGCTTACGTCCGGGATGGAACTATGGCTACACCTTC.

This chain links TRBV5-1 with TRBJ2-3; D may be TRBD2 (6 bases). CDR1 is SGHRS, CDR2 YFSETQ, per germline. The CDR3 extends over 17 amino acids. Deletions cut 4 bases from V and 0 bases from J, with 18 bases between. The CDR3 DNA reads as TGCGCCAGCAGCCGGGGGTGGGAGATGATTAGCACAGATACGCAGTATTTT. Its protein is CASSRGWEMISTDTQYF.

The DNA of the CDR3 is TGCGCCAGCAGCTTGTATCAGGGGCTGCTTGGAAACACCATATATTTT. Translating gives CASSLYQGLLGNTIYF. J is TRBJ1-3 and V is TRBV5-1; weak D call: TRBD1 (6 bases). The CDR3 loop spans 16 amino acids. V was trimmed by 1 base and J by 3 bases, leaving 14 bases between them. Germline V lookup: CDR1 SGHRS, CDR2 YFSETQ.

This chain joins TRBV18 and TRBJ1-6, with D uncertain. Germline V gene sequence: CDR1 KGHSH, CDR2 LQKENI. Trimming removed 8 bases from V and 3 bases from J, with 8 bases in between. The CDR3 contains 13 residues. CDR3 sequence reads: CASRGIYNSPLHF. The DNA of the CDR3 is TGTGCCAGCCGAGGGATCTATAATTCACCCCTCCACTTT.

This clone was counted only a few times. The chain carries TRBV21-1 and TRBJ1-5; no DNA check was done on the table's D call, TRBD1. TRBV21-1 constitutes a pseudogene. The CDR3 spans 13 residues. CDR3 in amino acids: CASPARGNQPQHF. Here the CDR3 DNA reads TGTGCCAGCCCCGCGAGGGGGAATCAGCCCCAGCATTTT.

The chain is built from TRBV6-5 and TRBJ1-3, with D possibly being TRBD1 (5 bases). CDR3 length: 15 amino acids. Germline assignment: CDR1 MNHEY and CDR2 SVGAGI. With 6 bases removed from V and 2 bases from J, the gap between germline ends came to 14 bases. This CDR3 reads CASSPDSYTGNTIYF. For the CDR3, the DNA is TGTGCCAGCAGCCCAGACAGCTATACTGGAAACACCATATATTTT.

In its sample, this clone was seen many times. This chain links TRBV19 with TRBJ2-7; 11 nucleotides agree with TRBD1. The length of the CDR3 is 15 residues. Germline CDR1 is LNHDA and CDR2 is SQIVND (reference sequence). V was pared by 0 bases and J by 6 bases, with 4 bases of the junction left unmatched. The CDR3 reads CASSIERTGGGEQYF. Here the CDR3 DNA reads TGTGCCAGTAGTATAGAGAGGACAGGGGGCGGCGAGCAGTACTTC.

The V and J genes are TRBV6-5 and TRBJ1-2; TRBD1 matches 7 bases. This CDR3 comprises 15 residues. V lost 2 bases and J lost 4; bases outside the gene matches: 7. Germline lookup yields CDR1 MNHEY and CDR2 SVGAGI. Here the CDR3 reads CASSYAGTEIYGYTF. The DNA for the CDR3 is TGTGCCAGCAGTTACGCCGGGACAGAGATCTATGGCTACACCTTC.

This clone appeared a single time. The chain links TRBV7-3 to TRBJ2-3; D remains ambiguous. Germline V gene data show CDR1 as SGHTA and CDR2 as FQGTGA. V shed 2 bases and J shed 3 bases, with 9 bases lying between them. The CDR3 is 14 residues long. CDR3 sequence: CASSLAGLTDTQYF. CDR3 DNA sequence: TGTGCCAGCAGCTTAGCCGGTCTAACAGATACGCAGTATTTT.

There are a few counts of this clone. V is TRBV2 and J is TRBJ1-5, with D possibly matching TRBD1 (6 bases). Trimming stripped 6 bases from V and 7 bases from J, with 10 bases between. From germline, CDR1 is SNHLY and CDR2 FYNNEI. The CDR3 covers 12 residues. DNA of the CDR3: TGTGCCAGCAGCAGGGGCGGCCAGCCCCAGCATTTT. Translated, it gives CASSRGGQPQHF.